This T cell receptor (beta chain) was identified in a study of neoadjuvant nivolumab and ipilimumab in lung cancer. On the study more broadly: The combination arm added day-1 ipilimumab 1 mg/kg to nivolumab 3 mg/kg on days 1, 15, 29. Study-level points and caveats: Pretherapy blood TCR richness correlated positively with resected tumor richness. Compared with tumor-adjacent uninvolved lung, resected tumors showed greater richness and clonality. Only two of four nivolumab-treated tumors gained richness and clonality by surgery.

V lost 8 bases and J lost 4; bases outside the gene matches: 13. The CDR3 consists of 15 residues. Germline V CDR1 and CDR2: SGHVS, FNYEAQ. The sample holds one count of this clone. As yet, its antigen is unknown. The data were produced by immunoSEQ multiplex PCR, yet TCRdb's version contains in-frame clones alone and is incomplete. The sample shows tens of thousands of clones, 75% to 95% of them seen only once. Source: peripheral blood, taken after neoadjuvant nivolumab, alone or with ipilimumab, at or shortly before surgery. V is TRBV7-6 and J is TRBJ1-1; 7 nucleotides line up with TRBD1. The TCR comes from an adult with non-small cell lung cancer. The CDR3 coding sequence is TGTGCCAGCCGAGAAGGGGGCGTAGGCGGCACTGAAGCTTTCTTT. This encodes CASREGGVGGTEAFF. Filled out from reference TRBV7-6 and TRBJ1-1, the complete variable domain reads GAGVSQSPRYKVTKRGQDVALRCDPISGHVSLYWYRQALGQGPEFLTYFNYEAQQDKSGLPNDRFSAERPEGSISTLTIQRTEQRDSAMYRCASREGGVGGTEAFFGQGTRLTVV.